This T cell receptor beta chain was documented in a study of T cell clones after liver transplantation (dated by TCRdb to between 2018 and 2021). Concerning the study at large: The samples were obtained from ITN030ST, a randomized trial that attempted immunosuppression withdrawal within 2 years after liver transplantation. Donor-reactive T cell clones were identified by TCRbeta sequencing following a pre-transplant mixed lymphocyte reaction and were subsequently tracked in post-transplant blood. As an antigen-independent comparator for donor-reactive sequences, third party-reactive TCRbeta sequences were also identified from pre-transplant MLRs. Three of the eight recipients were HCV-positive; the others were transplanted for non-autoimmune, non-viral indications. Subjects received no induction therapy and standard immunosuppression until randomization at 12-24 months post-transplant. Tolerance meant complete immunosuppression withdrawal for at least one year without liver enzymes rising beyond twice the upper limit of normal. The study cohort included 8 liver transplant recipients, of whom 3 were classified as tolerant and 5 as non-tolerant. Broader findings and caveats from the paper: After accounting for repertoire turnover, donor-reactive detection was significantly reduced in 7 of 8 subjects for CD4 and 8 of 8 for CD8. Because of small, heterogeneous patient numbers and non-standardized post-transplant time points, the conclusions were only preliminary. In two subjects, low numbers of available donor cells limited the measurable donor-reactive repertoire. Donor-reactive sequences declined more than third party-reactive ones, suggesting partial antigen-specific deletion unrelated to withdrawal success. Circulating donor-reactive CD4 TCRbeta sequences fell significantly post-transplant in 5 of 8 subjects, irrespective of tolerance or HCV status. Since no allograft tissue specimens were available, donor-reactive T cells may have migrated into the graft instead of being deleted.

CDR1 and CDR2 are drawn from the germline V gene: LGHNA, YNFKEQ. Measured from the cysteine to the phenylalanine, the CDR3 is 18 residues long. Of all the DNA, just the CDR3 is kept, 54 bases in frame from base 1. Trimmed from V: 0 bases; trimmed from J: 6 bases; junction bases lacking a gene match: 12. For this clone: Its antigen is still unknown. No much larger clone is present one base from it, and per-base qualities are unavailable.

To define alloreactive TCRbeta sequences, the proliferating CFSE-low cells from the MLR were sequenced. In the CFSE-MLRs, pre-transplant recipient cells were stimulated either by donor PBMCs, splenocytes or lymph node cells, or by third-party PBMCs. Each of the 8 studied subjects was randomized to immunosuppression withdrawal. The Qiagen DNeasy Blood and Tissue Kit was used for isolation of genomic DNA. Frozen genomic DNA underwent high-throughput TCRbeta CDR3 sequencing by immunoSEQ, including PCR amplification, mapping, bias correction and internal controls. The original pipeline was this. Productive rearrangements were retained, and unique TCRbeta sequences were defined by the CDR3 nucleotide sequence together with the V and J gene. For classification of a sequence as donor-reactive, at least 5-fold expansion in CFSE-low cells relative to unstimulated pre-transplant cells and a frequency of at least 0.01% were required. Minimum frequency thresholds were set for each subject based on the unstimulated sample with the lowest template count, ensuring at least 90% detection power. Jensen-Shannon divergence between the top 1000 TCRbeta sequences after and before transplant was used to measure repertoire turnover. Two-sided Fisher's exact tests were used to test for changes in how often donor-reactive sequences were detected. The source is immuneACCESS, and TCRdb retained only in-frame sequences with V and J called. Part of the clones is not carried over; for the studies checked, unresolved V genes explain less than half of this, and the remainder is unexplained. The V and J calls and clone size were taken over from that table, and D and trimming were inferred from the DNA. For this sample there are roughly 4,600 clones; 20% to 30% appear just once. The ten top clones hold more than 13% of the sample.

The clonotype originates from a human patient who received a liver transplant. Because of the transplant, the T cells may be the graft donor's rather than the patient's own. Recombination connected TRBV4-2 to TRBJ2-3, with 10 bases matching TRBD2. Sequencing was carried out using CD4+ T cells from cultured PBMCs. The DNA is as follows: TGTGCCAGCAGCCAAGAGAATTATGTAGCGGGGGGCCCGGATACGCAGTATTTT. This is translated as CASSQENYVAGGPDTQYF.